Following are 21 T cell receptor beta chains from one sample sequenced in a study of cytomegalovirus exposure and HLA in healthy donors. Assay used: immunoSEQ multiplex PCR; TCRdb lists only in-frame clones, some missing. Of 200,000 to 300,000 clones listed, about 90% were seen once; the top ten hold approximately 3.1%. The sample comprised PBMCs. The receptors derive from a woman in her 30s in good health and CMV-seronegative.

The chain couples TRBV4-2 to TRBJ2-2, with TRBD1 as a possible D gene (5 bases). The germline V and J ends were trimmed by 0 bases and 4 bases, with 9 bases remaining between them. This CDR3 comprises 15 residues. Germline V CDR1 and CDR2: LGHNA, YNFKEQ. The CDR3 here is CASSQDGAITGELFF. In DNA form, the CDR3 reads TGTGCCAGCAGCCAAGATGGGGCTATCACCGGGGAGCTGTTTTTT.

This rearrangement joins TRBV2 to TRBJ2-7; D gene uncertain. V dropped 1 base and J dropped 0 bases, with 10 bases sitting between them. Per the germline V gene, CDR1 is SNHLY and CDR2 is FYNNEI. There are 15 residues in the CDR3. The CDR3 protein is CASSEEAILSYEQYF. In nucleotides, the CDR3 is TGTGCCAGCAGTGAAGAGGCGATCCTCTCCTACGAGCAGTACTTC.

V usage is TRBV28 and J usage is TRBJ2-7; 7 positions match TRBD2. CDR1 MDHEN and CDR2 SYDVKM come from the germline V gene. There are 12 residues in the CDR3. The ends lost 7 bases at V and 5 bases at J; junction bases unmatched: 5. The CDR3 spells CASTWGGNEQYF. In nucleotides, the CDR3 is TGTGCCAGCACCTGGGGGGGAAACGAGCAGTACTTC. Drawing the rest from reference TRBV28 and TRBJ2-7, the complete variable domain is DVKVTQSSRYLVKRTGEKVFLECVQDMDHENMFWYRQDPGLGLRLIYFSYDVKMKEKGDIPEGYSVSREKKERFSLILESASTNQTSMYLCASTWGGNEQYFGPGTRLTVT.

This clone appeared a single time. The chain couples TRBV7-2 to TRBJ2-7, with TRBD1 matching over 8 bases. CDR3 length equals 15 residues. The junction had 4 bases not matched to a gene; V was cut back by 1 base and J by 2 bases. Per germline, CDR1 SGHTA and CDR2 FQGNSA. CDR3 loop: CASSLGPGGTYEQYF. CDR3 DNA sequence: TGTGCCAGCAGCTTAGGGCCAGGGGGCACCTACGAGCAGTACTTC.

This clone was found a few times. This chain connects TRBV7-9 to TRBJ2-7; D is perhaps TRBD2 (5 bases). Looked up from germline, CDR1 is SEHNR and CDR2 is FQNEAQ (reference sequence). V was shortened by 5 bases and J by 2 bases, with 16 bases between the two germline ends. CDR3 length: 15 amino acids. The CDR3 region has the DNA TGTGCCAGCAGCCATTGGAGGCAGGAAACCTACGAGCAGTACTTC. Encoded protein: CASSHWRQETYEQYF.

The J gene is TRBJ2-2, the V gene TRBV12-5; perhaps TRBD2 as D (5 bases). Germline-derived CDR1 and CDR2 are LGHNT and FRNRAP. V was shortened by 4 bases and J by 4 bases, with 19 bases between the two germline ends. The CDR3 has 17 amino acids. The CDR3 bases are TGTGCTAGTGGTTCTGGCCCCTCGCTCCGGGGCACCGGGGAGCTGTTTTTT. This codes for CASGSGPSLRGTGELFF.

The rearrangement joins TRBV28 to TRBJ1-2; TRBD1 is a possible D gene (6 bases). The V gene's germline CDR1 is MDHEN and CDR2 SYDVKM. Trimming took off 7 bases at V and 4 bases at J, with 19 bases between the two ends. The CDR3 length is 15 residues. In nucleotides, the CDR3 is TGTGCCAGCATAGGGGGGGCCCCGACCCGCTATGGCTACACCTTC. It codes for CASIGGAPTRYGYTF.

V usage is TRBV19 and J usage is TRBJ2-2; 8 bases fit TRBD2. CDR1 LNHDA and CDR2 SQIVND come from the germline V gene (reference sequence). J was trimmed by 3 bases and V by 3 bases; bases with no gene match: 3. The CDR3 totals 15 residues. The chain's CDR3 is CASSMAGGYTGELFF. The CDR3 DNA reads as TGTGCCAGTAGTATGGCGGGAGGTTACACCGGGGAGCTGTTTTTT.

This clone was recorded a few times. The CDR3 DNA follows: TGTGCCAGCAGCGTCGCTGGGGGCCAAGACACCATATATTTT. It specifies CASSVAGGQDTIYF. V usage is TRBV9 and J usage is TRBJ1-3; tentative D call: TRBD1 (6 bases). The CDR3 loop spans 14 amino acids. V was trimmed by 2 bases and J by 8 bases, leaving 14 bases between them. In germline, CDR1 is SGDLS, CDR2 YYNGEE.

The chain joins TRBV5-6 to TRBJ2-4, with D maybe TRBD2 (7 bases). V lost 4 bases and J lost 0, with 17 bases in between. This CDR3 is built from 17 residues. Germline loops: CDR1 SGHDT, CDR2 YYEEEE. The CDR3 reads CASSALRGGKAKNIQYF. CDR3 sequence (DNA): TGTGCCAGCAGCGCGCTCAGGGGAGGGAAAGCCAAAAACATTCAGTACTTC.

The chain employs TRBV5-1 and TRBJ2-1; D uncertain. The germline V gene has CDR1 SGHRS and CDR2 YFSETQ. V gave up 1 base and J gave up 8 bases, with 4 bases separating them. CDR3 length: 11 residues. The CDR3 spells CASSLYDEQFF. The CDR3 DNA sequence: TGCGCCAGCAGCTTGTACGATGAGCAGTTCTTC.

V usage is TRBV5-1 and J usage is TRBJ2-6; the D is unclear. This CDR3 region has 13 residues. Trimming pared 2 bases from V and 3 bases from J, leaving 3 bases between. Germline V lookup: CDR1 SGHRS, CDR2 YFSETQ. CDR3: CASSFFGANVLTF. CDR3 DNA: TGCGCCAGCAGCTTTTTTGGGGCCAACGTCCTGACTTTC. Filled out from reference TRBV5-1 and TRBJ2-6, the complete variable domain reads KAGVTQTPRYLIKTRGQQVTLSCSPISGHRSVSWYQQTPGQGLQFLFEYFSETQRNKGNFPGRFSGRQFSNSRSEMNVSTLELGDSALYLCASSFFGANVLTFGAGSRLTVL.

The rearrangement uses TRBV6-5 and TRBJ2-7; 9 positions match TRBD1. Germline loops: CDR1 MNHEY, CDR2 SVGAGI. The J segment lost 4 bases and the V segment lost 4 bases, leaving 5 bases of the junction unmatched. The CDR3 runs to 14 residues. Here the CDR3 DNA reads TGTGCCAGCAGTTCTCCGGGACAGGGTTACGAGCAGTACTTC. Protein product: CASSSPGQGYEQYF.

This clone was picked up one time. The chain recombines TRBV28 with TRBJ1-4; no firm D call. Per germline, CDR1 MDHEN and CDR2 SYDVKM. There are 14 residues in the CDR3. With 5 bases removed from V and 8 bases from J, the gap between germline ends came to 15 bases. CDR3 loop: CASSPQPPVEKLFF. The CDR3 nucleotides are TGTGCCAGCAGTCCCCAGCCGCCCGTCGAAAAACTGTTTTTT.

V usage is TRBV7-3 and J usage is TRBJ2-1, with D perhaps TRBD1 or TRBD2 (5 bases each). Trimming removed 2 bases at V and 1 base at J, with 9 bases between. The length of the CDR3 is 15 residues. Per the germline V gene, CDR1 is SGHTA and CDR2 is FQGTGA. The CDR3 is CASSLLGESYNEQFF. In DNA form, the CDR3 reads TGTGCCAGCAGCTTATTGGGGGAGTCCTACAATGAGCAGTTCTTC.

This sequence joins TRBV11-3 and TRBJ2-5, with no clear D. V lost 6 bases and J 0 bases, leaving 11 bases between the germline ends. This CDR3 contains 14 residues. From germline, CDR1 is SGHNT and CDR2 YENEEA. In nucleotides, the CDR3 is TGTGCCAGCAGAAACCGCCAGGACCAAGAGACCCAGTACTTC. It specifies CASRNRQDQETQYF.

The rearrangement joins TRBV6-4 to TRBJ2-7, with 8 bases identical to TRBD2. V lost 0 bases and J lost 2; bases outside the gene matches: 9. Germline V gene lookup returns CDR1 MRHNA and CDR2 SNTAGT. The CDR3 length is 17 residues. CDR3 protein: CASSDSLSGRAPYEQYF. CDR3 nucleotide sequence: TGTGCCAGCAGTGACTCGTTGAGCGGGAGAGCCCCCTACGAGCAGTACTTC.

V gene TRBV5-1 combines with J gene TRBJ2-7; 10 positions match TRBD1. V trimming: 5 bases; J trimming: 2 bases; junction bases outside the gene matches: 4. Germline V gene data show CDR1 as SGHRS and CDR2 as YFSETQ. This CDR3 has 14 residues. CDR3 nucleotides: TGCGCCAGCAGTGGGACAGGGGTAACCTACGAGCAGTACTTC. This encodes CASSGTGVTYEQYF.

This clone was counted once. The chain is built from TRBV6-6 and TRBJ2-5; D might be TRBD1 (5 bases). The germline gives CDR1 MNHNY, CDR2 SVGAGI (reference sequence). The CDR3 totals 16 residues. The ends were cut back, 7 bases at V and 5 bases at J, with 23 bases in the middle. For the CDR3, the DNA is TGTGCCAGCAATACCCCCGGTATTGTCGCAGGGGAGACCCAGTACTTC. Translated, it gives CASNTPGIVAGETQYF.

This chain joins TRBV28 and TRBJ2-7; the match to TRBD2 covers 11 bases. Germline CDR1 reads MDHEN; CDR2 reads SYDVKM. V shed 9 bases, J shed 6 bases, and the junction held 13 bases outside the gene matches. The CDR3 totals 15 residues. CDR3 bases: TGTGCCAGTACTGTAGCGGGAGGGAATCGGGGCGAGCAGTACTTC. It codes for CASTVAGGNRGEQYF.

In this sample, this clone turned up once. The chain joins TRBV7-3 to TRBJ2-3; 10 bases agree with TRBD1. CDR1 is SGHTA, CDR2 FQGTGA, per germline. The CDR3 extends over 13 amino acids. V lost 5 bases to trimming and J lost 6 bases; unmatched junction nucleotides: 2. The CDR3 reads CASSLTGGDTQYF. As DNA, the CDR3 is TGTGCCAGCAGCCTGACAGGGGGCGATACGCAGTATTTT.